Here is one T cell receptor (beta chain) with its context. The antigen remains unidentified. In germline, CDR1 is KGHDR, CDR2 SFDVKD. This CDR3 is built from 12 residues. The V end was cut by 10 bases, the J end by 0 bases, with 9 bases between. The sample originates from a study of CD8+CD57+ T cells in acquired aplastic anemia. Study-level points and caveats: Shared by patients and controls, 25 to 35 CD8+ CDR3s were abundant in patients.

CD8+CD57+ cell expansion, shown by flow cytometry, had occurred in the patients selected for sequencing. When blood sampling took place, the patients had received no therapy. Using genomic DNA as the template, TCR beta VDJ and CDR3 profiling was carried out. One entry per CDR3 protein results from TCRdb running MiXCR on the reads. The table records some 140,000 distinct CDR3 sequences, 40% to 65% of them present only once. J is TRBJ2-7 and V is TRBV24-1; D is unresolved. The sequence was obtained from a human donor with aplastic anemia. The specimen was sorted CD4+, CD8+, or CD8+CD57+ T cells (not recorded which) from PBMCs. The DNA for the CDR3 is TGTGCCACAATTACATGCTCCTACGAGCAGTACTTC. Protein: CATITCSYEQYF.